This T cell receptor beta chain is drawn from a study of T cell responses to AZD1222 COVID-19 vaccine. Study results and caveats: It was only after the peak T cell response that any repertoires were sampled. A mostly white British donor set with more females was recruited, and clonal diversity was possibly underestimated. The study found Spike-specific TCR breadth and depth rose after two AZD1222 doses. AZD1222 recipients seropositive at baseline numbered only six or seven.

In the case of this clone: Its target is not known.

TCRdb keeps only in-frame clones here, not all; method: immunoSEQ multiplex PCR. The sample carries about 130,000 clones, around nine tenths recorded once. CDR1 and CDR2 (germline): MNHEY, SVGAGI. Trimming at V came to 5 bases and at J to 6 bases, leaving 9 bases not matched to a gene. CDR3 size: 15 residues. The chain uses TRBV6-5 and TRBJ1-5; the match to TRBD1 covers 8 bases. The clonotype originates from an adult who received the AZD1222 COVID-19 vaccine. The starting material was peripheral blood, obtained 28 days after the second AZD1222 dose. In DNA form, the CDR3 reads TGTGCCAGCAGTAGAGGACAGGGCTTGTTTCAGCCCCAGCATTTT. As protein: CASSRGQGLFQPQHF.